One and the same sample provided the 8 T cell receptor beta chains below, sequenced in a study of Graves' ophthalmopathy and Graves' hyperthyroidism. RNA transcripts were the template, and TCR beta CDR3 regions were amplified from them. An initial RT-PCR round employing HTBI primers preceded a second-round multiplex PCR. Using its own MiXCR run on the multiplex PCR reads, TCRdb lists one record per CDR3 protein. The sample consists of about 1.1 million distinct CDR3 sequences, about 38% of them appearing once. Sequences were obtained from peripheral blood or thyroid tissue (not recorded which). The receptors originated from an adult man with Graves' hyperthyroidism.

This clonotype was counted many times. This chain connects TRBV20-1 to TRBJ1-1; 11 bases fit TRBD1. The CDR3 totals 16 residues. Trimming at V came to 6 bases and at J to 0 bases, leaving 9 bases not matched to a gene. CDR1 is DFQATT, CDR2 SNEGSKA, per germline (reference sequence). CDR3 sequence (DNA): TGCAGTGCACCGGGACAGGGGGTTTTCATGAACACTGAAGCTTTCTTT. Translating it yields CSAPGQGVFMNTEAFF.

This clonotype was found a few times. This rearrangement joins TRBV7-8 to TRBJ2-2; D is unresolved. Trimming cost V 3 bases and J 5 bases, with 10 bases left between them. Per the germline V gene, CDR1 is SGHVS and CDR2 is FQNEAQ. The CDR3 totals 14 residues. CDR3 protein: CASSFWDGTGELFF. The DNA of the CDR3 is TGTGCCAGCAGCTTCTGGGATGGGACCGGGGAGCTGTTTTTT.

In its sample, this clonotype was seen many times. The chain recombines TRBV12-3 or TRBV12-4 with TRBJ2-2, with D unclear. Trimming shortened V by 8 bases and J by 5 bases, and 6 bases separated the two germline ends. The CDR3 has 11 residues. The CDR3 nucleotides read TGTGCCAGCTCGCGAACCGGGGAGCTGTTTTTT. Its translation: CASSRTGELFF.

The DNA of the CDR3 is TGTGCCAGCAGCTTTGCGTCAGTGGGTGAAAAACTGTTTTTT. This codes for CASSFASVGEKLFF. The V call is TRBV7-9, the J call TRBJ1-4; D not certain. In germline, CDR1 is SEHNR, CDR2 FQNEAQ (reference sequence). There are 14 residues in the CDR3. The V gene lost 3 bases and the J gene lost 7 bases, with 12 bases spanning the gap. The full variable domain, rest sourced from reference TRBV7-9 and TRBJ1-4, is DTGVSQNPRHKITKRGQNVTFRCDPISEHNRLYWYRQTLGQGPEFLTYFQNEAQLEKSRLLSDRFSAERPKGSFSTLEIQRTEQGDSAMYLCASSFASVGEKLFFGSGTQLSVL.

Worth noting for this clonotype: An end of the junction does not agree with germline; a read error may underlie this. The CDR3 protein is CASSDDRVTRGRREYEQYF. The CDR3 DNA follows: TGTGCCAGCAGTGACGACAGGGTGACTAGAGGCCGACGCGAATACGAGCAGTACTTC. The chain links TRBV10-2 to TRBJ2-7; a weak D match, TRBD1 (7 bases). The CDR3 is 19 amino acids. Looked up from germline, CDR1 is WSHSY and CDR2 is SAAADI.

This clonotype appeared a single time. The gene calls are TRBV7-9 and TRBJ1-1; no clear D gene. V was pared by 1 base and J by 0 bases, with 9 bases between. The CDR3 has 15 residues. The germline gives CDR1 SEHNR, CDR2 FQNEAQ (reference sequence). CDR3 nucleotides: TGTGCCAGCAGCTTAGTATCGTGGATGAACACTGAAGCTTTCTTT. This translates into CASSLVSWMNTEAFF.

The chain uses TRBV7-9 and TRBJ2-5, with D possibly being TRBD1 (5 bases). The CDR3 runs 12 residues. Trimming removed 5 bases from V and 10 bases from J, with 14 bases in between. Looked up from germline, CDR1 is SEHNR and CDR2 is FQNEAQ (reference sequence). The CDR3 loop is CASSPDSSVQYF. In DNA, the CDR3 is TGTGCCAGCAGCCCAGACAGCAGCGTCCAGTACTTC.

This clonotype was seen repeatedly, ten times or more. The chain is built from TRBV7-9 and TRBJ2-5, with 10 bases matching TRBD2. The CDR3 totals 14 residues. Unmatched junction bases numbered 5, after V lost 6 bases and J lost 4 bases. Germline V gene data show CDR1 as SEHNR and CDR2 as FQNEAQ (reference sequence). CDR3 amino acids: CASRRTSGAETQYF. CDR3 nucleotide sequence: TGTGCCAGCAGACGAACTAGCGGGGCAGAGACCCAGTACTTC.